Presented here are 27 T cell receptor beta chains from one specimen sequenced in a study of PD-1 blockade in classical Hodgkin lymphoma. Patients all relapsed after autologous stem cell transplantation, and there was variation in brentuximab vedotin exposure. Data came from immunoSEQ multiplex PCR; TCRdb stores just in-frame clones and leaves some out. The data contain over 20,000 clones, under 90% of them seen just once; the ten biggest clones take up roughly 2.5%. The material was peripheral blood mononuclear cells (PBMCs), obtained at baseline. These receptors came from a human donor with classical Hodgkin lymphoma.

This clone has a handful of counts. V and J are TRBV7-9 and TRBJ1-1; no clear D. The CDR3 has 15 amino acids. The V end was cut by 5 bases, the J end by 4 bases, with 17 bases between. Germline V CDR1 and CDR2: SEHNR, FQNEAQ (reference sequence). The CDR3 DNA is TGTGCCAGCAGCCCCGGCGGGGTGTTAGGCACTGAAGCTTTCTTT. This translates into CASSPGGVLGTEAFF.

The chain recombines TRBV5-1 with TRBJ2-7; no definite D call. Trimming removed 3 bases at V and 2 bases at J, with 12 bases between. CDR1 is SGHRS, CDR2 YFSETQ, per germline. The CDR3 runs to 14 residues. This CDR3 is CASSSQSGTYEQYF. The CDR3 DNA sequence: TGCGCCAGCAGCTCTCAGAGTGGGACCTACGAGCAGTACTTC.

The V call is TRBV19, the J call TRBJ1-5; 8 positions agree with TRBD1. The trim removed 1 base at V and 2 bases at J, leaving 7 bases unmatched. The CDR3 loop spans 17 amino acids. Germline values: CDR1 LNHDA, CDR2 SQIVND (reference sequence). The CDR3 loop reads CASSIAAGGSGNQPQHF. CDR3 nucleotides: TGTGCCAGTAGTATAGCGGCAGGGGGCAGCGGCAATCAGCCCCAGCATTTT.

The chain carries TRBV7-8 and TRBJ1-1, with TRBD1 matching 7 bases. Per the germline V gene, CDR1 is SGHVS and CDR2 is FQNEAQ. This CDR3 region has 12 residues. With 3 bases clipped from V and 9 bases from J, the junction kept 4 bases outside the gene matches. The CDR3 spells CASSFPGGKAFF. Written as DNA, the CDR3 is TGTGCCAGCAGCTTCCCAGGGGGAAAAGCTTTCTTT.

The chain employs TRBV4-2 and TRBJ2-7; 8 nucleotides match TRBD2. The CDR3 is 16 amino acids. In germline, CDR1 is LGHNA, CDR2 YNFKEQ. Trimming removed 1 base from V and 2 bases from J; junction bases left unmatched: 7. The CDR3 loop is CASSQGPAGGTYEQYF. The DNA of the CDR3 is TGTGCCAGCAGCCAAGGCCCGGCGGGGGGCACCTACGAGCAGTACTTC.

This clone was seen once. This rearrangement joins TRBV7-8 to TRBJ1-5; maybe TRBD1 (5 bases). Germline assignment: CDR1 SGHVS and CDR2 FQNEAQ. This CDR3 contains 16 residues. V lost 1 base and J 0 bases, leaving 10 bases between the germline ends. The CDR3 sequence is CASSLDGGTSNQPQHF. The CDR3 DNA reads TGTGCCAGCAGCTTAGATGGAGGGACTAGCAATCAGCCCCAGCATTTT. Full variable domain (outside the CDR3, taken from reference TRBV7-8 and TRBJ1-5): GAGVSQSPRYKVAKRGQDVALRCDPISGHVSLFWYQQALGQGPEFLTYFQNEAQLDKSGLPSDRFFAERPEGSVSTLKIQRTQQEDSAVYLCASSLDGGTSNQPQHFGDGTRLSIL.

This rearrangement joins TRBV2 to TRBJ1-1; D is unresolved. This CDR3 comprises 14 residues. V was clipped by 6 bases and J by 4 bases, with 15 bases between them. Germline assignment: CDR1 SNHLY and CDR2 FYNNEI. CDR3 residues: CASSDSSWSTEAFF. The CDR3 DNA reads TGTGCCAGCAGCGATTCCTCGTGGAGCACTGAAGCTTTCTTT.

The rearrangement uses TRBV12-5 and TRBJ2-5; perhaps D is TRBD1 or TRBD2 (5 bases each). The CDR3 is made up of 13 amino acids. Germline V lookup: CDR1 LGHNT, CDR2 FRNRAP. V was shortened by 9 bases and J by 1 base, with 12 bases between the two germline ends. CDR3 sequence reads: CASSGRFQETQYF. DNA for the CDR3: TGTGCTAGCTCGGGACGCTTCCAAGAGACCCAGTACTTC.

The chain has TRBV18 and TRBJ2-2, with D perhaps TRBD2 (5 bases). Germline values: CDR1 KGHSH, CDR2 LQKENI. CDR3 length: 13 residues. V lost 3 bases and J 3 bases, leaving 5 bases between the germline ends. The CDR3 region is CASSPRDTGELFF. DNA for the CDR3: TGTGCCAGCTCACCGCGGGACACCGGGGAGCTGTTTTTT.

J is TRBJ2-7 and V is TRBV5-1, with D uncertain. V was shortened by 4 bases and J by 5 bases, with 10 bases between the two germline ends. Looked up from germline, CDR1 is SGHRS and CDR2 is YFSETQ. The CDR3 is 12 amino acids. CDR3 nucleotide sequence: TGCGCCAGCAGCCTCACATATCACGAGCAGTACTTC. Its protein is CASSLTYHEQYF.

The genes are TRBV18 and TRBJ2-1; D gene ambiguous. V was pared by 6 bases and J by 8 bases, with 17 bases between. The CDR3 runs to 14 residues. The germline V gene encodes CDR1 KGHSH and CDR2 LQKENI. CDR3 in DNA: TGTGCCAGCTCTAGGGCCGGTGTGTACGATGAGCAGTTCTTC. Its translation is CASSRAGVYDEQFF.

The chain carries TRBV5-1 and TRBJ1-4, with 9 bases that match TRBD1. Germline V lookup: CDR1 SGHRS, CDR2 YFSETQ. V was clipped by 0 bases and J by 5 bases; unmatched bases: 2. The CDR3 spans 15 residues. The CDR3 DNA is TGCGCCAGCAGCTTGGGGGACAGGGAAAATGAAAAACTGTTTTTT. As protein: CASSLGDRENEKLFF.

This rearrangement joins TRBV28 to TRBJ1-5, with D unresolved. V dropped 4 bases and J dropped 0 bases, with 13 bases sitting between them. The germline CDR1 and CDR2 sequences are MDHEN and SYDVKM. This CDR3 is built from 16 residues. The CDR3 sequence is CASSSIVAYSNQPQHF. The DNA of the CDR3 is TGTGCCAGCAGTTCCATAGTCGCGTATAGCAATCAGCCCCAGCATTTT.

The genes are TRBV6-1 and TRBJ1-6, with D perhaps TRBD1 (5 bases). The CDR3 is 15 residues long. V lost 4 bases to trimming and J lost 7 bases, with 14 bases between them. Germline values: CDR1 MNHNS, CDR2 SASEGT. The CDR3 sequence is CASSVSGTHNSPLHF. In nucleotides, the CDR3 is TGTGCCAGCAGTGTTTCCGGGACGCACAATTCACCCCTCCACTTT.

The chain is built from TRBV5-1 and TRBJ2-3; D gene unclear. This CDR3 is 14 amino acids long. Trimming left V 4 bases short and J 0 bases short, with 9 bases between. From germline, CDR1 is SGHRS and CDR2 YFSETQ. The CDR3 region has the DNA TGCGCCAGCAGCCTATCGGGCAGCACAGATACGCAGTATTTT. Translating it yields CASSLSGSTDTQYF.

The chain links TRBV14 to TRBJ1-5; D not resolved. V dropped 1 base and J dropped 4 bases, with 5 bases sitting between them. Germline V CDR1 and CDR2: SGHDN, FVKESK. The CDR3 runs to 13 residues. This CDR3 reads CASSQGSNQPQHF. For the CDR3, the DNA is TGTGCCAGCAGCCAAGGTTCGAATCAGCCCCAGCATTTT.

The V and J genes are TRBV30 and TRBJ2-5, with a weak D call TRBD1 (6 bases). The length of the CDR3 is 14 residues. The V end lost 3 bases, the J end lost 5 bases, and 16 bases lay between the germline ends. The V gene's germline CDR1 is GTSNPN and CDR2 SVGIG (reference sequence). CDR3 protein: CAWSQQGFGETQYF. CDR3 bases: TGTGCCTGGAGCCAACAGGGTTTCGGGGAGACCCAGTACTTC.

Here the CDR3 DNA reads TGTGCCAGCAGTTTTCAGGGAGCTAATGAAAAACTGTTTTTT. Amino acids: CASSFQGANEKLFF. The chain recombines TRBV27 with TRBJ1-4; the D gene is possibly TRBD1 (5 bases). Germline CDR1 MNHEY, CDR2 SMNVEV (reference sequence). Trimming shortened V by 3 bases and J by 3 bases, and 8 bases separated the two germline ends. The CDR3 runs 14 residues.

The rearrangement uses TRBV5-1 and TRBJ2-1, with TRBD2 matching over 13 bases. Losses at the gene ends were 4 bases for V and 7 bases for J; bases not matched to a gene: 2. Germline CDR1 is SGHRS and CDR2 is YFSETQ. The CDR3 contains 14 residues. The CDR3 DNA reads TGCGCCAGCAGCCGGGGACTAGCGGGGAATGAGCAGTTCTTC. Translated, it gives CASSRGLAGNEQFF.

The rearrangement links TRBV28 to TRBJ1-6; 10 bases align to TRBD1. Germline lookup yields CDR1 MDHEN and CDR2 SYDVKM. Trimming cost V 2 bases and J 10 bases; bases outside gene matches: 5. The CDR3 length is 15 residues. In DNA form, the CDR3 reads TGTGCCAGCAGTTTACTGGGACAGGGGAACTCACCCCTCCACTTT. This encodes CASSLLGQGNSPLHF. Together with reference TRBV28 and TRBJ1-6, the CDR3 gives the full variable domain: DVKVTQSSRYLVKRTGEKVFLECVQDMDHENMFWYRQDPGLGLRLIYFSYDVKMKEKGDIPEGYSVSREKKERFSLILESASTNQTSMYLCASSLLGQGNSPLHFGNGTRLTVT.

In this sample, this clone turned up a few times. The CDR3 nucleotides read TGCGCCAGCAGCCTATGGGGGGGGCAGGATCAGCCCCAGCATTTT. Translated, it gives CASSLWGGQDQPQHF. The chain uses TRBV5-1 and TRBJ1-5, with TRBD1 as a possible D gene (6 bases). CDR1 is SGHRS, CDR2 YFSETQ, per germline. The CDR3 has 15 residues. The V gene lost 4 bases and the J gene lost 5 bases, with 16 bases spanning the gap. The whole variable domain, filled in from reference TRBV5-1 and TRBJ1-5, reads KAGVTQTPRYLIKTRGQQVTLSCSPISGHRSVSWYQQTPGQGLQFLFEYFSETQRNKGNFPGRFSGRQFSNSRSEMNVSTLELGDSALYLCASSLWGGQDQPQHFGDGTRLSIL.

This chain connects TRBV2 to TRBJ2-4; D is unclear. With 2 bases removed from V and 0 bases from J, the gap between germline ends came to 8 bases. Per germline, CDR1 SNHLY and CDR2 FYNNEI. CDR3 length: 15 residues. The CDR3 region has the DNA TGTGCCAGCAGTGAACCTGTACTAGCCAAAAACATTCAGTACTTC. Protein: CASSEPVLAKNIQYF.

This chain uses TRBV6-5 with TRBJ2-6; D might be TRBD1 (5 bases). With 2 bases removed from V and 3 bases from J, the gap between germline ends came to 8 bases. There are 15 residues in the CDR3. Germline V gene sequence: CDR1 MNHEY, CDR2 SVGAGI. The CDR3 DNA reads TGTGCCAGCAGTTACCCAGGGATTGGGGCCAACGTCCTGACTTTC. Its protein is CASSYPGIGANVLTF.

The chain joins TRBV19 to TRBJ2-7; TRBD1 matches 8 bases. Trimming at V came to 5 bases and at J to 4 bases, leaving 13 bases not matched to a gene. The CDR3 is made up of 16 amino acids. CDR1 is LNHDA, CDR2 SQIVND, per germline (reference sequence). CDR3 region: CASSQARTGFGYEQYF. Written as DNA, the CDR3 is TGTGCCAGTAGTCAAGCTCGGACAGGGTTTGGGTACGAGCAGTACTTC.

The V call is TRBV18, the J call TRBJ1-1; D gene uncertain. Trimming removed 1 base from V and 6 bases from J, with 12 bases in between. The germline CDR1 and CDR2 sequences are KGHSH and LQKENI. This CDR3 has 14 amino acids. This CDR3 reads CASSPRGTNPEAFF. In DNA form, the CDR3 reads TGTGCCAGCTCACCACGGGGAACTAATCCTGAAGCTTTCTTT.

V and J are TRBV5-1 and TRBJ2-2; D perhaps matches TRBD2 (5 bases). V shed 4 bases and J shed 2 bases, with 12 bases lying between them. The CDR3 runs 15 residues. CDR1 SGHRS and CDR2 YFSETQ come from the germline V gene. This CDR3 is CASSAGIPNTGELFF. The CDR3 nucleotides read TGCGCCAGCAGCGCCGGGATCCCCAACACCGGGGAGCTGTTTTTT.

V gene TRBV5-1 combines with J gene TRBJ2-6; possibly TRBD2 for D (6 bases). V lost 5 bases to trimming and J lost 1 base, with 10 bases between them. There are 15 residues in the CDR3. CDR1 is SGHRS and CDR2 is YFSETQ in the germline V gene. CDR3 amino acids: CASSAAGSGANVLTF. The CDR3 DNA follows: TGCGCCAGCAGTGCTGCGGGGTCTGGGGCCAACGTCCTGACTTTC.